Below are 30 T cell receptor beta chains sequenced from a single sample in a study of monozygotic twins with inflammatory bowel disease. No DNA is given; TCRdb re-called the 5' RACE reads and lists each CDR3 protein once. The sample table sets out around 380,000 distinct CDR3 sequences. The sequenced sample was blood. All receptors derive from a human donor with ulcerative colitis or Crohn's disease, or a healthy co-twin of an affected twin (not recorded which).

The genes are TRBV6-1 and TRBJ2-7; without DNA, the TCRdb call of TRBD1 cannot be checked. CDR3 length equals 14 residues. Germline-derived CDR1 and CDR2 are MNHNS and SASEGT. This chain's CDR3 is CASPQDRGLYEQYF.

The chain joins TRBV6-6 to TRBJ1-1. The CDR3 covers 13 residues. Germline CDR1 MNHNY, CDR2 SVGAGI (reference sequence). CDR3 amino acids: CASSYGGLAEAFF.

CDR3 sequence reads: CASSQGQFNSPLHF. The V gene is TRBV18, the J gene TRBJ1-6; without DNA, the TCRdb call of TRBD1 cannot be checked. In germline, CDR1 is KGHSH, CDR2 LQKENI. This CDR3 is 14 amino acids long.

The chain couples TRBV4-1 to TRBJ2-1; the TCRdb call, TRBD2, lacks DNA for checking. Germline values: CDR1 MGHRA, CDR2 YSYEKL. The CDR3 spans 17 residues. CDR3 loop: CASSQEGGLSSYNEQFF.

The rearrangement links TRBV10-3 to TRBJ2-3; the D call from TCRdb, TRBD2, cannot be confirmed without DNA. The CDR3 has 16 amino acids. CDR1 ENHRY and CDR2 SYGVKD come from the germline V gene. The CDR3 is CAISGGREASTDTQYF.

The gene calls are TRBV5-4 and TRBJ1-1; checking the TCRdb D call of TRBD1 is not possible without DNA. CDR1 and CDR2 (germline): SGHNT, YYREEE (reference sequence). The CDR3 has 15 amino acids. CDR3 in amino acids: CASSGGDFMNTEAFF.

The chain links TRBV27 to TRBJ2-1; the TRBD2 assignment by TCRdb is unverifiable without DNA. The CDR3 covers 15 residues. Germline V gene sequence: CDR1 MNHEY, CDR2 SMNVEV (reference sequence). The CDR3 spells CASSFETSGYNEQFF.

The CDR3 is CASSQDSYEQYF. The chain recombines TRBV5-1 with TRBJ2-7. This CDR3 contains 12 residues. Per the germline V gene, CDR1 is SGHRS and CDR2 is YFSETQ.

This CDR3 is CSVPRGTDTQYF. This chain connects TRBV29-1 to TRBJ2-3. The CDR3 totals 12 residues. From germline, CDR1 is SQVTM and CDR2 ANQGSEA.

The V gene is TRBV5-1, the J gene TRBJ2-3; the TRBD2 assignment by TCRdb is unverifiable without DNA. The germline V gene encodes CDR1 SGHRS and CDR2 YFSETQ. The CDR3 is 18 residues long. This CDR3 is CAGMSSGGDRRGTDTQYF.

This CDR3 reads CASSPPARGNSPLHF. The chain employs TRBV7-2 and TRBJ1-6; the D call of TRBD1 rests on TCRdb alone, since no DNA is present to check it. The length of the CDR3 is 15 residues. Germline-derived CDR1 and CDR2 are SGHTA and FQGNSA.

The rearrangement links TRBV20-1 to TRBJ2-1; TCRdb designates TRBD2, a call that cannot be tested without DNA. CDR3 length: 14 residues. From germline, CDR1 is DFQATT and CDR2 SNEGSKA (reference sequence). The chain's CDR3 is CSASRGARVDEQFF.

J is TRBJ1-5 and V is TRBV20-1; without DNA, the TCRdb call of TRBD1 cannot be checked. Germline V gene data show CDR1 as DFQATT and CDR2 as SNEGSKA (reference sequence). The CDR3 is 13 amino acids. CDR3 loop: CSARTGVGQPQHF.

The rearrangement uses TRBV7-6 and TRBJ2-1; no DNA is available, so the TRBD2 call from TCRdb remains unchecked. The germline gives CDR1 SGHVS, CDR2 FNYEAQ. This CDR3 region has 15 residues. CDR3 region: CASSQGRDMYNEQFF.

The CDR3 protein is CAITPDRGSGNTIYF. This chain uses TRBV10-3 with TRBJ1-3; TCRdb lists TRBD1, though no DNA is available to test this call. In germline, CDR1 is ENHRY, CDR2 SYGVKD. The CDR3 covers 15 residues.

The V and J genes are TRBV7-2 and TRBJ2-3; TCRdb gives TRBD1 as the D gene, but with no DNA this cannot be confirmed. Per germline, CDR1 SGHTA and CDR2 FQGNSA. This CDR3 is built from 14 residues. The CDR3 sequence is CASSSPTRTDTQYF.

The chain links TRBV27 to TRBJ1-3. Germline CDR1 reads MNHEY; CDR2 reads SMNVEV (reference sequence). The CDR3 is 15 amino acids. The CDR3 is CASRPDGSSGNTIYF.

This CDR3 is CASSLAADPYNEQFF. V gene TRBV5-5 combines with J gene TRBJ2-1; TCRdb gives TRBD2 as the D gene, but with no DNA this cannot be confirmed. The CDR3 extends over 15 amino acids. Germline CDR1 is SGHKS and CDR2 is YYEKEE (reference sequence).

The chain combines TRBV28 with TRBJ1-1; TCRdb designates TRBD1, a call that cannot be tested without DNA. This CDR3 comprises 15 residues. Germline values: CDR1 MDHEN, CDR2 SYDVKM. The CDR3 loop reads CASSLSWQGNTEAFF.

V and J are TRBV5-4 and TRBJ2-4; TCRdb lists TRBD2, though no DNA is available to test this call. The CDR3 has 16 residues. The germline gives CDR1 SGHNT, CDR2 YYREEE (reference sequence). The CDR3 spells CASSETSGVAKNIQYF. Full variable domain (remainder filled in from reference TRBV5-4 and TRBJ2-4): ETGVTQSPTHLIKTRGQQVTLRCSSQSGHNTVSWYQQALGQGPQFIFQYYREEENGRGNFPPRFSGLQFPNYSSELNVNALELDDSALYLCASSETSGVAKNIQYFGAGTRLSVL.

CDR3 region: CASSVAGTSSNEQFF. The chain couples TRBV5-5 to TRBJ2-1; TCRdb gives TRBD2 as the D gene, but with no DNA this cannot be confirmed. The length of the CDR3 is 15 residues. In germline, CDR1 is SGHKS, CDR2 YYEKEE (reference sequence).

The V call is TRBV2, the J call TRBJ1-5; TCRdb calls TRBD1, which cannot be checked without DNA. This CDR3 has 14 residues. CDR1 is SNHLY, CDR2 FYNNEI, per germline. The CDR3 is CASSEATGNQPQHF.

The genes are TRBV20-1 and TRBJ1-5. The CDR3 sequence is 15 residues long. CDR1 is DFQATT, CDR2 SNEGSKA, per germline (reference sequence). The CDR3 spells CSATVGAYSNQPQHF.

The rearrangement uses TRBV5-4 and TRBJ2-3; checking the TCRdb D call of TRBD2 is not possible without DNA. Germline CDR1 reads SGHNT; CDR2 reads YYREEE (reference sequence). The CDR3 has 13 amino acids. The CDR3 spells CAGQGRGTDTQYF.

The J gene is TRBJ1-4, the V gene TRBV29-1. The CDR3 sequence is 14 residues long. Germline V CDR1 and CDR2: SQVTM, ANQGSEA. The chain's CDR3 is CSVRRDSGGEKLFF.

The gene calls are TRBV5-1 and TRBJ1-4. The CDR3 loop spans 14 amino acids. Germline CDR1 is SGHRS and CDR2 is YFSETQ. Here the CDR3 reads CASILGAGIEKLFF.

J is TRBJ2-7 and V is TRBV14; TCRdb returns TRBD2, unconfirmable since there is no DNA. From germline, CDR1 is SGHDN and CDR2 FVKESK. This CDR3 contains 15 residues. The CDR3 protein is CASSESTSVLYKQYF.

The V call is TRBV7-9, the J call TRBJ1-5; TCRdb names TRBD1, which stays unverified in the absence of DNA. The CDR3 is 16 amino acids. Germline assignment: CDR1 SEHNR and CDR2 FQNEAQ (reference sequence). The CDR3 region is CASSLRTQDGHQPQHF.

J is TRBJ2-1 and V is TRBV7-3; TCRdb's D call of TRBD2 is untestable without DNA. The CDR3 loop spans 16 amino acids. Germline CDR1 SGHTA, CDR2 FQGTGA. The CDR3: CASSLWRVDSYNEQFF.

This chain uses TRBV29-1 with TRBJ1-1; there is no DNA to check the TCRdb D call of TRBD1. Germline assignment: CDR1 SQVTM and CDR2 ANQGSEA. This CDR3 has 14 residues. CDR3 protein: CSVEGRMGETEAFF.